This TCR beta chain was sequenced in a study of OX40 agonist ivuxolimab in advanced cancers. Regarding the study as a whole: Low levels of normalized T-cell clonal expansion also appeared in some nonresponders.

Blood sampling took place at baseline, cycle 4 day 1, and cycle 7 day 1. The germline V gene has CDR1 ENHRY and CDR2 SYGVKD. There are 14 residues in the CDR3. V was cut by 1 base and J by 5 bases, with 12 bases left in between. Assay: immunoSEQ multiplex PCR; the TCRdb copy retains only in-frame clones and omits some. The table shows about 37,000 clones, with 70% to 80% occurring only once. As regards this clone: Antigen: not known.

The rearrangement joins TRBV10-3 to TRBJ2-7; D perhaps matches TRBD1 (7 bases). The sequence was collected from an adult with an advanced solid tumor such as melanoma, head and neck, liver or kidney cancer. The material sequenced was CD4+ or CD8+ T cells sorted from blood, taken in a trial of the OX40 agonist ivuxolimab. CDR3 amino acids: CAISEWVRGDEQYF. CDR3 bases: TGTGCCATCAGTGAGTGGGTCAGGGGGGACGAGCAGTACTTC.